Presented here are 17 T cell receptor beta chains from one specimen sequenced in a study of blood T cell repertoires in COVID-19. Here immunoSEQ multiplex PCR was the method, and the copy in TCRdb shows in-frame clones only, minus some. The sample has 250,000 to 350,000 clones, roughly 85% seen once. The specimen sequenced was PBMCs or T cells enriched from blood (not recorded which). Receptors were obtained from a woman aged 25 to 39 who had recovered from COVID-19.

The CDR3 DNA sequence: TGCGCCAGCAGCTTGGCCTCTAAGAACACCGGGGAGCTGTTTTTT. Protein sequence: CASSLASKNTGELFF. The chain links TRBV5-1 to TRBJ2-2; D ambiguous. Trimming removed 0 bases at V and 1 base at J, with 7 bases between. The CDR3 has 15 residues. CDR1 SGHRS and CDR2 YFSETQ come from the germline V gene.

This clone appeared a few times. The V gene is TRBV7-9, the J gene TRBJ2-2, with 8 positions matching TRBD1. CDR3 size: 17 residues. Germline V gene data show CDR1 as SEHNR and CDR2 as FQNEAQ (reference sequence). With V trimmed by 5 bases and J by 6 bases, 14 bases remained unmatched. CDR3 loop: CASSKGPSGGRAGELFF. The CDR3 DNA reads as TGTGCCAGCAGCAAAGGCCCCTCAGGGGGCAGGGCCGGGGAGCTGTTTTTT.

The chain joins TRBV5-8 to TRBJ1-4; D may be TRBD1 (5 bases). The CDR3 spans 15 residues. The V end lost 0 bases, the J end lost 5 bases, and 11 bases lay between the germline ends. Germline V gives CDR1 SGHTS, CDR2 YDEGEE. The CDR3 DNA reads as TGTGCCAGCAGCTTGGCTGGGGCCGGGAATGAAAAACTGTTTTTT. Its protein is CASSLAGAGNEKLFF.

The chain is built from TRBV5-1 and TRBJ2-5, with D possibly TRBD1 on 6 matching bases. The V gene lost 4 bases and the J gene lost 3 bases, with 13 bases spanning the gap. This CDR3 comprises 14 residues. Germline CDR1 is SGHRS and CDR2 is YFSETQ. The CDR3 spells CASSHGQKEETQYF. The CDR3 nucleotides are TGCGCCAGCAGCCATGGACAGAAGGAAGAGACCCAGTACTTC. Full variable domain (rest looked up from reference TRBV5-1 and TRBJ2-5): KAGVTQTPRYLIKTRGQQVTLSCSPISGHRSVSWYQQTPGQGLQFLFEYFSETQRNKGNFPGRFSGRQFSNSRSEMNVSTLELGDSALYLCASSHGQKEETQYFGPGTRLLVL.

The rearrangement uses TRBV7-3 and TRBJ2-2, with a weak D call TRBD1 (6 bases). Germline assignment: CDR1 SGHTA and CDR2 FQGTGA. Trimming removed 5 bases from V and 5 bases from J, with 12 bases in between. The CDR3 loop spans 14 amino acids. The CDR3 DNA sequence: TGTGCCAGCAGCGTCGGGACACCGACCGGGGAGCTGTTTTTT. It specifies CASSVGTPTGELFF.

This clone appeared a few times. This sequence joins TRBV18 and TRBJ2-7, with 7 bases lining up with TRBD1. This CDR3 is 13 amino acids long. After removal of 3 bases from V and 1 base from J, the junction contained 0 bases not matched to a gene. Germline V gene data show CDR1 as KGHSH and CDR2 as LQKENI. CDR3 sequence: CASSPDRSYEQYF. CDR3 DNA: TGTGCCAGCTCACCGGACAGGTCCTACGAGCAGTACTTC.

The CDR3 DNA follows: TGTGCCAGCAGCTCACAAGCGGGGGGCGAATCCTACGAGCAGTACTTC. This codes for CASSSQAGGESYEQYF. The chain couples TRBV4-2 to TRBJ2-7; 9 bases map to TRBD2. The CDR3 sequence is 16 residues long. Germline assignment: CDR1 LGHNA and CDR2 YNFKEQ. Unmatched junction bases numbered 9, after V lost 5 bases and J lost 1 base.

The chain is built from TRBV2 and TRBJ2-7, with 11 nucleotides matching TRBD1. The CDR3 loop spans 14 amino acids. The trim removed 7 bases at V and 4 bases at J, leaving 6 bases unmatched. Germline CDR1 and CDR2: SNHLY and FYNNEI. CDR3 in amino acids: CASTRTGGLYEQYF. The CDR3 DNA follows: TGTGCCAGCACCAGGACAGGGGGCTTATACGAGCAGTACTTC.

V is TRBV6-5 and J is TRBJ2-6; D is perhaps TRBD2 (5 bases). The CDR3 covers 15 residues. Germline V CDR1 and CDR2: MNHEY, SVGAGI. Trimming cost V 3 bases and J 2 bases, with 8 bases left between them. The CDR3 reads CASSYEEAGANVLTF. The CDR3 coding sequence is TGTGCCAGCAGTTATGAGGAGGCTGGGGCCAACGTCCTGACTTTC.

The rearrangement links TRBV6-5 to TRBJ2-7; D might be TRBD1 (8 bases). Trimming pared 10 bases from V and 3 bases from J, leaving 22 bases between. The CDR3 contains 15 residues. CDR1 is MNHEY and CDR2 is SVGAGI in the germline V gene. This chain's CDR3 is CAITRGDRSLYEQYF. The DNA of the CDR3 is TGTGCCATCACTCGGGGGGACAGGTCCCTCTACGAGCAGTACTTC.

This clone has only one observation. This sequence joins TRBV6-4 and TRBJ1-1; no clear D gene. CDR1 and CDR2 (germline): MRHNA, SNTAGT. V shed 6 bases and J shed 0 bases, with 8 bases lying between them. The CDR3 sequence is 13 residues long. As DNA, the CDR3 is TGTGCCAGCAGCGCAACTATGAACACTGAAGCTTTCTTT. This sequence encodes CASSATMNTEAFF.

In its sample, this clone was seen once. The chain couples TRBV11-2 to TRBJ1-2, with unresolved D. This CDR3 is 16 amino acids long. Germline V gene data show CDR1 as SGHAT and CDR2 as FQNNGV. The V end was cut by 4 bases, the J end by 0 bases, with 15 bases between. The CDR3 loop reads CASSSLFPLANYGYTF. The CDR3 DNA reads TGTGCCAGCAGCTCCCTATTCCCCTTAGCTAACTATGGCTACACCTTC.

In DNA, the CDR3 is TGTGCCAGCAGCCTCGACGTCGGTGGACTTGGGGGGAACACCATATATTTT. Protein sequence: CASSLDVGGLGGNTIYF. The chain uses TRBV4-2 and TRBJ1-3, with D possibly matching TRBD1 (5 bases). The CDR3 sequence is 17 residues long. V was shortened by 4 bases and J by 7 bases, with 23 bases between the two germline ends. CDR1 and CDR2 (germline): LGHNA, YNFKEQ.

The sample holds a few counts of this clone. CDR3 sequence (DNA): TGTGCCAGCAGTACGGGACTAGCGGGGGGTTTTTTACCAGATACGCAGTATTTT. Encoded protein: CASSTGLAGGFLPDTQYF. The chain combines TRBV28 with TRBJ2-3, with 15 bases fitting TRBD2. The CDR3 has 18 amino acids. Germline values: CDR1 MDHEN, CDR2 SYDVKM. The J segment lost 4 bases and the V segment lost 5 bases, leaving 10 bases of the junction unmatched.

The chain carries TRBV5-1 and TRBJ1-6; possibly TRBD1 for D (6 bases). The CDR3 sequence is 13 residues long. Germline-derived CDR1 and CDR2 are SGHRS and YFSETQ. Between the trimmed V and J ends, which lost 6 bases and 10 bases, there was a span of 14 bases. The CDR3 loop is CASTEGGESPLHF. In nucleotides, the CDR3 is TGCGCCAGCACCGAAGGGGGGGAATCACCCCTCCACTTT.

This chain uses TRBV7-3 with TRBJ2-2, with D unclear. Per the germline V gene, CDR1 is SGHTA and CDR2 is FQGTGA. V lost 5 bases and J lost 8, with 9 bases in between. There are 12 residues in the CDR3. The CDR3 bases are TGTGCCAGCAGCCACACCAGAGGGGAGCTGTTTTTT. Its protein product is CASSHTRGELFF.

The chain has TRBV4-3 and TRBJ1-4; a possible D gene is TRBD1 (6 bases). Deletions cut 3 bases from V and 13 bases from J, with 18 bases between. The CDR3 extends over 14 amino acids. Germline V gene data show CDR1 as LGHNA and CDR2 as YSLEER. The chain's CDR3 is CASSQGLGVGGLFF. In DNA form, the CDR3 reads TGCGCCAGCAGCCAGGGCCTCGGCGTAGGGGGACTGTTTTTT.